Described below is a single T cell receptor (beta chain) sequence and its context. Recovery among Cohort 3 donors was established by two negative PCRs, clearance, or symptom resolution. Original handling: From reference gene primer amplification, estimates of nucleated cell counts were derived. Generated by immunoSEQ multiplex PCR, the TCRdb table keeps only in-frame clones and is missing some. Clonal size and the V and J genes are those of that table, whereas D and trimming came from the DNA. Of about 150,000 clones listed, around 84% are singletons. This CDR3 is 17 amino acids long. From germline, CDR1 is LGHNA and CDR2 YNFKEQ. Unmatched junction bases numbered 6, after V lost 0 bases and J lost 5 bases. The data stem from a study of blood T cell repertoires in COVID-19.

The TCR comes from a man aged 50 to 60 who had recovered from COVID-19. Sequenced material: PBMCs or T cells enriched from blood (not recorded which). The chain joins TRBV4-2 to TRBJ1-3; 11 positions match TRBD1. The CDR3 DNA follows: TGTGCCAGCAGCCAAGATCTTGGGACAGGGGGAAGAAACACCATATATTTT. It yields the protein CASSQDLGTGGRNTIYF.